A single sample gave rise to the 4 T cell receptor beta chains below, sequenced in a study of PD-1 blockade in classical Hodgkin lymphoma. This sample's time point: cycle 4 day 1 (C4D1), after less than seven weeks of nivolumab. Brentuximab vedotin exposure varied, and every patient relapsed after autologous stem cell transplantation. Here immunoSEQ multiplex PCR was the method, and the copy in TCRdb shows in-frame clones only, minus some. The data contain some 18,000 clones, roughly 77% of them singletons. The sample consisted of peripheral blood mononuclear cells (PBMCs), taken before the fourth cycle of nivolumab. The receptors stem from a human donor with classical Hodgkin lymphoma.

The rearrangement uses TRBV2 and TRBJ1-3, with D unclear. CDR1 and CDR2 from the germline V gene are SNHLY and FYNNEI. Trimming took off 5 bases at V and 0 bases at J, with 2 bases between the two ends. The CDR3 is 12 amino acids. CDR3 in DNA: TGTGCCAGCAGTCCCTCTGGAAACACCATATATTTT. Protein sequence: CASSPSGNTIYF. Full variable domain (remainder filled in from reference TRBV2 and TRBJ1-3): EPEVTQTPSHQVTQMGQEVILRCVPISNHLYFYWYRQILGQKVEFLVSFYNNEISEKSEIFDDQFSVERPDGSNFTLKIRSTKLEDSAMYFCASSPSGNTIYFGEGSWLTVV.

V and J are TRBV11-2 and TRBJ2-1, with 9 nucleotides matching TRBD2. The CDR3 runs to 16 residues. The ends lost 5 bases at V and 2 bases at J; junction bases unmatched: 7. Per germline, CDR1 SGHAT and CDR2 FQNNGV. The CDR3 loop is CASSTRTSVPYNEQFF. Here the CDR3 DNA reads TGTGCCAGCAGCACCAGGACTAGCGTACCCTACAATGAGCAGTTCTTC.

The chain is built from TRBV7-9 and TRBJ2-2; 9 nucleotides align to TRBD2. Germline V gene lookup returns CDR1 SEHNR and CDR2 FQNEAQ (reference sequence). The V gene end was trimmed by 1 base and the J gene end by 6 bases; junction bases not matched to a gene: 3. The CDR3 runs to 15 residues. In DNA, the CDR3 is TGTGCCAGCAGCTTAGTAGCGGGGGCGGCCGGGGAGCTGTTTTTT. Translation: CASSLVAGAAGELFF.

The chain is built from TRBV5-4 and TRBJ2-2; D gene ambiguous. The length of the CDR3 is 13 residues. Trimming removed 0 bases from V and 5 bases from J, with 5 bases in between. Germline assignment: CDR1 SGHNT and CDR2 YYREEE (reference sequence). Here the CDR3 reads CASSLEGTGELFF. The CDR3 DNA follows: TGTGCCAGCAGCTTGGAAGGAACCGGGGAGCTGTTTTTT.